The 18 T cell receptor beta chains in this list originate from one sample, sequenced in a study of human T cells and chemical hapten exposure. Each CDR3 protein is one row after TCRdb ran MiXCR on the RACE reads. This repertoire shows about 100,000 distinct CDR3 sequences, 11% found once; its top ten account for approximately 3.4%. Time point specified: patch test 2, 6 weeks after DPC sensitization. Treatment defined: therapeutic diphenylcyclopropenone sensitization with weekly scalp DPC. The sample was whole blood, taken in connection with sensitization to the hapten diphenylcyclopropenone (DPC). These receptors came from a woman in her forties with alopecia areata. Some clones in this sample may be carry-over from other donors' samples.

DNA of the CDR3: TGCAGTGCTAGTGAGAGTTCCGGGGAGCTGTTTTTT. It specifies CSASESSGELFF. The V gene is TRBV20-1, the J gene TRBJ2-2; the D is unclear. Trimming took off 3 bases at V and 6 bases at J, with 8 bases between the two ends. CDR1 DFQATT and CDR2 SNEGSKA come from the germline V gene (reference sequence). The CDR3 is 12 residues long.

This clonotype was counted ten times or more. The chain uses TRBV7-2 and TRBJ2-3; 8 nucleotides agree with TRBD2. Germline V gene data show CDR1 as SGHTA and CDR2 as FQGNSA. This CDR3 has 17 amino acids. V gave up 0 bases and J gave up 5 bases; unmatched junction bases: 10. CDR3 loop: CASSLALRAGGRDTQYF. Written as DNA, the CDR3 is TGTGCCAGCAGCTTAGCGCTTAGGGCGGGGGGACGAGATACGCAGTATTTT.

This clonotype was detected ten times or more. The CDR3 reads CALRGQGTDTQYF. The CDR3 coding sequence is TGTGCCCTACGAGGACAGGGGACAGATACGCAGTATTTT. This rearrangement joins TRBV10-3 to TRBJ2-3, with 9 bases matching TRBD1. Germline CDR1 and CDR2: ENHRY and SYGVKD. The length of the CDR3 is 13 residues. V shed 11 bases, J shed 3 bases, and the junction held 6 bases outside the gene matches.

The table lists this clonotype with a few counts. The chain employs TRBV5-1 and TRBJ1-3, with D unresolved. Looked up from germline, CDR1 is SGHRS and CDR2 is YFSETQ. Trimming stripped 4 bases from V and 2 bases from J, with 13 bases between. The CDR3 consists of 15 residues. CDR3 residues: CASSVDGQTGNTIYF. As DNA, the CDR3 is TGCGCCAGCAGCGTGGACGGCCAGACTGGAAACACCATATATTTT.

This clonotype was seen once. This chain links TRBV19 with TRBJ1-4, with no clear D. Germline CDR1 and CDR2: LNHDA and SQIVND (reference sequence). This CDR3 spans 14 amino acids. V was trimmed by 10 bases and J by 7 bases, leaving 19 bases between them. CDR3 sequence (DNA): TGTGCCACCCCTTCCGGAGACGGTATTGAAAAACTGTTTTTT. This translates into CATPSGDGIEKLFF.

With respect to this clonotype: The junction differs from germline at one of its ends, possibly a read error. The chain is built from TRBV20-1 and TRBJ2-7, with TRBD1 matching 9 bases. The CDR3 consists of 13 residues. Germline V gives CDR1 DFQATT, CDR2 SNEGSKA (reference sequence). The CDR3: CSARDRGDYEQYF. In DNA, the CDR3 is TGCAGTGCTCGAGACAGGGGGGACTACGAGCAGTACTTC.

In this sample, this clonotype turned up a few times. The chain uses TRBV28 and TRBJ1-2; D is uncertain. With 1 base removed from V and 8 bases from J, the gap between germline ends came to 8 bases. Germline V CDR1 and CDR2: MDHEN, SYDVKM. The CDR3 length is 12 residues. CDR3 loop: CASSLSREGYTF. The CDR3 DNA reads TGTGCCAGCAGTTTATCTAGGGAGGGCTACACCTTC.

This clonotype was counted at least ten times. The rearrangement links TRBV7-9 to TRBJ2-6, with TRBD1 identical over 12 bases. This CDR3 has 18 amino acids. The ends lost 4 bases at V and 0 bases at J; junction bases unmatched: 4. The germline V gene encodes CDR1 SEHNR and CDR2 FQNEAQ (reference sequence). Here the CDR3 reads CASSSGTGGFSGANVLTF. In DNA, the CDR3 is TGTGCCAGCAGCTCAGGGACAGGGGGCTTCTCTGGGGCCAACGTCCTGACTTTC.

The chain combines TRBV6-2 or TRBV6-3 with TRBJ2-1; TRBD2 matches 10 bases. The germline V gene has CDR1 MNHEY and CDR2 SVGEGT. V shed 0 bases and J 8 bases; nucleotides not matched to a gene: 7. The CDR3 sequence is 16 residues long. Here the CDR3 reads CASSYSIGLAAYEQFF. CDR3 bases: TGTGCCAGCAGTTACTCGATTGGACTAGCGGCCTATGAGCAGTTCTTC.

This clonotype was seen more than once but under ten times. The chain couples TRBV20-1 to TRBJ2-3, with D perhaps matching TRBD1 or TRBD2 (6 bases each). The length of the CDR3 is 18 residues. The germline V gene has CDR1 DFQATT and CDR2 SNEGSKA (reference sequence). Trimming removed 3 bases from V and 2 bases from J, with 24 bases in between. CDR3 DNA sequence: TGCAGTGCTAGTTGGACCCCCCCCGTAGGGGGGTACACAGATACGCAGTATTTT. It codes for CSASWTPPVGGYTDTQYF.

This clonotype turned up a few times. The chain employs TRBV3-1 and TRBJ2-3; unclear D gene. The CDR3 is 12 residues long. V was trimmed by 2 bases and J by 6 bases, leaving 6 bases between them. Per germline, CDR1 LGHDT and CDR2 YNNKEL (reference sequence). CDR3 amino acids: CASSQSRDTQYF. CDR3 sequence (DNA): TGTGCCAGCAGCCAATCCAGGGATACGCAGTATTTT.

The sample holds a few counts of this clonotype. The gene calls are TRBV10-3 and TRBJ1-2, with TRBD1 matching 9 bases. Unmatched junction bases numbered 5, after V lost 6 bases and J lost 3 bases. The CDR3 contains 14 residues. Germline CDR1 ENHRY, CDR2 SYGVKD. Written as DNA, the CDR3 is TGTGCCATCAGCCGGGACAGGGAGGACTATGGCTACACCTTC. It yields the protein CAISRDREDYGYTF.

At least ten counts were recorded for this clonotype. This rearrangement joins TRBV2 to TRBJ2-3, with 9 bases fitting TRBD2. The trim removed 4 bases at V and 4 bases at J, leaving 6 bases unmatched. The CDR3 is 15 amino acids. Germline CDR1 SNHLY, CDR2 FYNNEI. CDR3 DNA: TGTGCCAGCAGTGTCATAGCGGGAGAATCAGATACGCAGTATTTT. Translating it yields CASSVIAGESDTQYF.

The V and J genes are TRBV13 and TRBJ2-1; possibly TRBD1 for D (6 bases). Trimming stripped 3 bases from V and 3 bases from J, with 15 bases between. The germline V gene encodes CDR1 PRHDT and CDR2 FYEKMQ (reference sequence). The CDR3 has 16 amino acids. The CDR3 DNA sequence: TGTGCCAGCAGCTTGTCGTCGGGACAAAACTACAATGAGCAGTTCTTC. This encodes CASSLSSGQNYNEQFF.

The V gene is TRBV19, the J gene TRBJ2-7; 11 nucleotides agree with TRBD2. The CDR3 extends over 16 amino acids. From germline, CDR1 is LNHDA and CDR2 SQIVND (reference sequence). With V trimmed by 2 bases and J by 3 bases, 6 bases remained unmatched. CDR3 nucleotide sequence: TGTGCCAGTAGTATATCTAGCGGGAGGACTGTCTACGAGCAGTACTTC. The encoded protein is CASSISSGRTVYEQYF.

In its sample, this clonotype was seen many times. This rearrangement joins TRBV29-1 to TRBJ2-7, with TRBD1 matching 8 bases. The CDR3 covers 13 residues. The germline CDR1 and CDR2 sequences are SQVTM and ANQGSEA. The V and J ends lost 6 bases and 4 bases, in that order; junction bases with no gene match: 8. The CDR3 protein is CSVPGQDQYEQYF. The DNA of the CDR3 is TGCAGCGTGCCGGGACAGGATCAGTACGAGCAGTACTTC.

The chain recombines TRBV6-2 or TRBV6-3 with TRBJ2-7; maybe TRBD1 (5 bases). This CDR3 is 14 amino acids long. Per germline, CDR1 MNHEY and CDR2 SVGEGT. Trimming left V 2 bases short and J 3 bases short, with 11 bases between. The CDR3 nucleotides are TGTGCCAGCAGTTACGGGGCAGGCCGCTACGAGCAGTACTTC. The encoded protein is CASSYGAGRYEQYF.

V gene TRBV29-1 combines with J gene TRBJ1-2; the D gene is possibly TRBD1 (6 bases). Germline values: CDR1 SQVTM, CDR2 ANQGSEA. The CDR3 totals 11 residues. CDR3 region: CRGGAGRNYTF. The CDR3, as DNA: TGCAGGGGGGGCGCAGGGAGGAACTACACCTTC. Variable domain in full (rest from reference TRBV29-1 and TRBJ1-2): SAVISQKPSRDICQRGTSLTIQCQVDSQVTMMFWYRQQPGQSLTLIATANQGSEATYESGFVIDKFPISRPNLTFSTLTVSNMSPEDSSIYLCRGGAGRNYTFGSGTRLTVV.